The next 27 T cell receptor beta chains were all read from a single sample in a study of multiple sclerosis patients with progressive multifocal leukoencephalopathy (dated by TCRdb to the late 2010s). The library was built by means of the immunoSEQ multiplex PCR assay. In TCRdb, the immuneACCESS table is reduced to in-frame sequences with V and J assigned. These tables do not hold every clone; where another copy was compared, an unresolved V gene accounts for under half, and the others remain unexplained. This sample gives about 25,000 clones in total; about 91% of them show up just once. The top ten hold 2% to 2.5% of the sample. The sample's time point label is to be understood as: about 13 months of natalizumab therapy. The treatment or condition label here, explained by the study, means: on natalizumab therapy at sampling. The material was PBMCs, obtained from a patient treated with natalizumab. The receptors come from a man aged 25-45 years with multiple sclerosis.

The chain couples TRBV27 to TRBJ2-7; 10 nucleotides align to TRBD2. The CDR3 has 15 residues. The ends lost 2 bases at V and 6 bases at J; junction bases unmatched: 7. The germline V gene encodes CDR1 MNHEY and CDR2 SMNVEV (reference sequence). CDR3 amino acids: CASSLSLAGAGEQYF. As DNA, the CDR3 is TGTGCCAGCAGTTTAAGCCTAGCGGGAGCAGGCGAGCAGTACTTC.

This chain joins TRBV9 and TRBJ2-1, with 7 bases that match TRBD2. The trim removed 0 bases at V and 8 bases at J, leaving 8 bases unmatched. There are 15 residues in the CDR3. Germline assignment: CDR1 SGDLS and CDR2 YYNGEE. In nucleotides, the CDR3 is TGTGCCAGCAGCGTAGCGGGGAGGGGTTCGTATGAGCAGTTCTTC. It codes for CASSVAGRGSYEQFF. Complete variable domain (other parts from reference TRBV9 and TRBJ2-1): DSGVTQTPKHLITATGQRVTLRCSPRSGDLSVYWYQQSLDQGLQFLIQYYNGEERAKGNILERFSAQQFPDLHSELNLSSLELGDSALYFCASSVAGRGSYEQFFGPGTRLTVL.

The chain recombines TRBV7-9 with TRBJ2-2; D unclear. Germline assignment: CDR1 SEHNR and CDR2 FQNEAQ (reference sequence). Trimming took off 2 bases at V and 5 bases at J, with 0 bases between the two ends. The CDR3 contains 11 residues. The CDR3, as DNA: TGTGCCAGCAGCTTAACCGGGGAGCTGTTTTTT. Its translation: CASSLTGELFF.

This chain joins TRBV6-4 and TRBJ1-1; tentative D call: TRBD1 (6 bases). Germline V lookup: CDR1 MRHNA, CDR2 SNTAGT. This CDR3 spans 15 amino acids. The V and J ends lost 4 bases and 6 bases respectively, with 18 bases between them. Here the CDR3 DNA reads TGTGCCAGCAGTGCCGAACCGGGGGCGGTCCCTGAAGCTTTCTTT. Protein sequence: CASSAEPGAVPEAFF.

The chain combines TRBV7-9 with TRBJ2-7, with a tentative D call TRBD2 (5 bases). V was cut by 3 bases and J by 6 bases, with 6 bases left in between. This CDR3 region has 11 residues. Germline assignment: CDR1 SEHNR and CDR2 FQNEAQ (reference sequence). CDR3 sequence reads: CASSLGVEQYF. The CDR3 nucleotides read TGTGCCAGCAGCTTGGGAGTCGAGCAGTACTTC.

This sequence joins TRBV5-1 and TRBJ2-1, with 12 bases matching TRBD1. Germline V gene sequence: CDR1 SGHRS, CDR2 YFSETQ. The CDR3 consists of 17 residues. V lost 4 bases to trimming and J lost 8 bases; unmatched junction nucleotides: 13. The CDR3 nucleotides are TGCGCCAGCAGCCACCCCGGGACAGGGGGCATAGGGGATGAGCAGTTCTTC. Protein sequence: CASSHPGTGGIGDEQFF. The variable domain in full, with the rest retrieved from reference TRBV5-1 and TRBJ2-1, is KAGVTQTPRYLIKTRGQQVTLSCSPISGHRSVSWYQQTPGQGLQFLFEYFSETQRNKGNFPGRFSGRQFSNSRSEMNVSTLELGDSALYLCASSHPGTGGIGDEQFFGPGTRLTVL.

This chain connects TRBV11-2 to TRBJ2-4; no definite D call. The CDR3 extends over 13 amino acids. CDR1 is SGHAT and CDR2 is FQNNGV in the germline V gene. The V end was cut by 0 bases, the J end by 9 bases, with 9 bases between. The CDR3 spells CASSLEPGGIQYF. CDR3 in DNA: TGTGCCAGCAGCTTAGAACCTGGTGGCATTCAGTACTTC.

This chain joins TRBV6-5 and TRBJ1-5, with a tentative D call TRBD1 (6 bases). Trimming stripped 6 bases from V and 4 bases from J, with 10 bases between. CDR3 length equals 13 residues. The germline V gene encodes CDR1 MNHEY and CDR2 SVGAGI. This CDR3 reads CASSPGVNQPQHF. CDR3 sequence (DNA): TGTGCCAGCAGCCCAGGGGTAAATCAGCCCCAGCATTTT.

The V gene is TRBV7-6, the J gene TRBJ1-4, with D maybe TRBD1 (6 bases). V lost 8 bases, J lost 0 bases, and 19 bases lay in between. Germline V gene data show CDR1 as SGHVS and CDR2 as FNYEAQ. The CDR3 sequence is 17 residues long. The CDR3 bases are TGTGCCAGCGGGTTCAGGGGCCCCCCTGCAACTAATGAAAAACTGTTTTTT. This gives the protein CASGFRGPPATNEKLFF.

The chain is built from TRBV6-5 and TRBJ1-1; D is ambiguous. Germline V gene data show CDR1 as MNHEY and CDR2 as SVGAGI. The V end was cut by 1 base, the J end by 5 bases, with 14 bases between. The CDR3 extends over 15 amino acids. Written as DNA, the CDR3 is TGTGCCAGCAGTTACTATTTGGTAGGAGGAACTGAAGCTTTCTTT. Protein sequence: CASSYYLVGGTEAFF.

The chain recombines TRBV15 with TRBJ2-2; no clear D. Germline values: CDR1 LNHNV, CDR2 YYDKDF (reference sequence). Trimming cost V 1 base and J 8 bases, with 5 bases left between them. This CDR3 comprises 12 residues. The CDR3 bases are TGTGCCACCAGCAGAGGAGAAGGGGAGCTGTTTTTT. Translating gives CATSRGEGELFF. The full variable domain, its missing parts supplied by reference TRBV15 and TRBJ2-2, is DAMVIQNPRYQVTQFGKPVTLSCSQTLNHNVMYWYQQKSSQAPKLLFHYYDKDFNNEADTPDNFQSRRPNTSFCFLDIRSPGLGDTAMYLCATSRGEGELFFGEGSRLTVL.

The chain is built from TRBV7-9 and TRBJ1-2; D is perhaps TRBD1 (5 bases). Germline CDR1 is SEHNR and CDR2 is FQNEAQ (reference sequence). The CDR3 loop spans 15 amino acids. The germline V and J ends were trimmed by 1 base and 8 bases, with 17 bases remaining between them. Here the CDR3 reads CASSLGGTQGDGYTF. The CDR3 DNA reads TGTGCCAGCAGCTTAGGAGGGACCCAGGGAGACGGCTACACCTTC.

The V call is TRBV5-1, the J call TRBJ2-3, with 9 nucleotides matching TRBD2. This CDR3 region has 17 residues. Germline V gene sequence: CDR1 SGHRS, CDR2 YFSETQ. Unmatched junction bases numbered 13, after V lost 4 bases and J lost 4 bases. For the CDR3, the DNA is TGCGCCAGCAGCCTCCTTTTTCGGACTAGCGTCGCAGATACGCAGTATTTT. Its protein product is CASSLLFRTSVADTQYF.

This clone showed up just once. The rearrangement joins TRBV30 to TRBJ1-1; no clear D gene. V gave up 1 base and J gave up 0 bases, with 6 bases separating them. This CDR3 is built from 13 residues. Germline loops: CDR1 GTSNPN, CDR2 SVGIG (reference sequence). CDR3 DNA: TGTGCCTGGAGTGGGACTATGAACACTGAAGCTTTCTTT. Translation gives CAWSGTMNTEAFF.

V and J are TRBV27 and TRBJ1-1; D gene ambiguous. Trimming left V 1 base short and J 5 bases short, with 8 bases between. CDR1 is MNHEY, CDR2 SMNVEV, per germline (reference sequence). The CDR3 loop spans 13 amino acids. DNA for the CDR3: TGTGCCAGCAGTTTATATGAAGGGACTGAAGCTTTCTTT. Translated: CASSLYEGTEAFF.

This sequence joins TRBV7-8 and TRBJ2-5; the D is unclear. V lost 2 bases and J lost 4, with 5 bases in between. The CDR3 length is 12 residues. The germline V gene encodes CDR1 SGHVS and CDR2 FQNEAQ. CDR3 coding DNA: TGTGCCAGCAGCTTATCGGGAGAGACCCAGTACTTC. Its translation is CASSLSGETQYF. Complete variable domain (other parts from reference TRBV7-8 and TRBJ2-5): GAGVSQSPRYKVAKRGQDVALRCDPISGHVSLFWYQQALGQGPEFLTYFQNEAQLDKSGLPSDRFFAERPEGSVSTLKIQRTQQEDSAVYLCASSLSGETQYFGPGTRLLVL.

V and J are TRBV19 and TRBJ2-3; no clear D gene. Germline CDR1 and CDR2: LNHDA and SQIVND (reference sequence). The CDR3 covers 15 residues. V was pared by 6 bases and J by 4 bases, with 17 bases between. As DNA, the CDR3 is TGTGCCAGTAGGGCCCACGGAACTGGGGCAGATACGCAGTATTTT. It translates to CASRAHGTGADTQYF.

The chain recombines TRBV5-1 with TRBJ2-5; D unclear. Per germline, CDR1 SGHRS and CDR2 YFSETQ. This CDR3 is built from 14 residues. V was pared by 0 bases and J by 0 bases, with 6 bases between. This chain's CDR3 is CASSLEQNQETQYF. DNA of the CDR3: TGCGCCAGCAGCTTGGAACAGAACCAAGAGACCCAGTACTTC.

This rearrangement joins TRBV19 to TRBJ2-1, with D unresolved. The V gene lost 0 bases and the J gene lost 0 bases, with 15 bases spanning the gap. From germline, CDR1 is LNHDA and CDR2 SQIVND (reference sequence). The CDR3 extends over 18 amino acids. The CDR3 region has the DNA TGTGCCAGTAGTATAGATCCTGAGGTCATCCCCTCCTACAATGAGCAGTTCTTC. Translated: CASSIDPEVIPSYNEQFF.

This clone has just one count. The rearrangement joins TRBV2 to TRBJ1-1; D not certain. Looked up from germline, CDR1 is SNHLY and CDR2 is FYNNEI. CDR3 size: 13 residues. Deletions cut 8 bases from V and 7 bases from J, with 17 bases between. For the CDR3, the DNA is TGTGCCAGCGGCCGTGAGGTGGCAGATGAAGCTTTCTTT. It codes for CASGREVADEAFF.

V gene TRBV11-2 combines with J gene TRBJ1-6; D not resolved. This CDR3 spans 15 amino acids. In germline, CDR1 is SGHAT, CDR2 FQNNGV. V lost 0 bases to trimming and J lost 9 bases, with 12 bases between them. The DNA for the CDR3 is TGTGCCAGCAGCTTAGATCTCTCGCCTAGTTCACCCCTCCACTTT. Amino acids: CASSLDLSPSSPLHF.

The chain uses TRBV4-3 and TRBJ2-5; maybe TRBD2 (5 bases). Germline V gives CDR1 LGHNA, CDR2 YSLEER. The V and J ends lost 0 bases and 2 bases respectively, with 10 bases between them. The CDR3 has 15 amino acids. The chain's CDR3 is CASSQDSDEQETQYF. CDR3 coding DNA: TGCGCCAGCAGCCAAGATAGCGATGAACAAGAGACCCAGTACTTC.

In nucleotides, the CDR3 is TGTGCCAGCAGCAGGGTGGGCGGGGAGCAGTTCTTC. This translates into CASSRVGGEQFF. The chain carries TRBV6-5 and TRBJ2-1; D might be TRBD1 or TRBD2, each matching 5 bases. There are 12 residues in the CDR3. V gave up 6 bases and J gave up 10 bases, with 13 bases separating them. The germline V gene has CDR1 MNHEY and CDR2 SVGAGI.

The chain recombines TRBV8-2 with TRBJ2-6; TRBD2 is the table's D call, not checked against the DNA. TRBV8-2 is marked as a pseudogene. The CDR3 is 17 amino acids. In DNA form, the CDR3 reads TGTGGCATGGTCATGAGGATAACACAAAGCCGGGCCAACGTCCTGACTTTC. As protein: CGMVMRITQSRANVLTF.

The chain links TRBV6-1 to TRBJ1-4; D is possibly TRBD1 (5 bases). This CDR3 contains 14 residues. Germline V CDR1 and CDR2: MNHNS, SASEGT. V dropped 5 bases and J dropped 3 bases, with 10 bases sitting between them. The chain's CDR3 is CASSNRRPNEKLFF. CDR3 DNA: TGTGCCAGCAGTAACAGGCGACCTAATGAAAAACTGTTTTTT.

The CDR3 region has the DNA TGTGCCTGTGATGACGGGGTATCTCCATACAATGAGCAGTTCTTC. It translates to CACDDGVSPYNEQFF. The chain is built from TRBV30 and TRBJ2-1; a weak D match, TRBD2 (5 bases). Germline V gene data show CDR1 as GTSNPN and CDR2 as SVGIG (reference sequence). The CDR3 loop spans 15 amino acids. The germline V and J ends were trimmed by 6 bases and 4 bases, with 19 bases remaining between them.

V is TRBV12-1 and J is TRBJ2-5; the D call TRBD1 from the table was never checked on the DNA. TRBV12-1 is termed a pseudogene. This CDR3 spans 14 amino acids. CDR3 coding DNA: TGTGCCAGCAGCTTTGACAGGGATGGAGAGACCCAGTACTTC. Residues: CASSFDRDGETQYF.